The 5 T cell receptor beta chains reported below all come from one sample, sequenced in a study of blood T cell repertoires in COVID-19. Sequencing used immunoSEQ multiplex PCR; TCRdb keeps in-frame clones, though not all of them. This repertoire shows about 370,000 clones, 80% to 90% found once; its top ten account for 0.9% to 1.1%. What was sequenced was PBMCs or T cells enriched from blood (not recorded which). The source of these receptors is a man between 18 and 35 years old who had recovered from COVID-19.

The J gene is TRBJ1-1, the V gene TRBV12-3 or TRBV12-4; no clear D gene. V was shortened by 0 bases and J by 2 bases, with 4 bases between the two germline ends. The CDR3 loop spans 13 amino acids. CDR3 nucleotides: TGTGCCAGCAGTTTAGCGGGCAACACTGAAGCTTTCTTT. It yields the protein CASSLAGNTEAFF.

The chain carries TRBV15 and TRBJ2-5; D is unclear. The CDR3 is 12 amino acids. V gave up 5 bases and J gave up 2 bases, with 6 bases separating them. Germline CDR1 reads LNHNV; CDR2 reads YYDKDF (reference sequence). CDR3 bases: TGTGCCACCAGCCACAGACAAGAGACCCAGTACTTC. Its protein is CATSHRQETQYF.

The CDR3 here is CASSLIRASNQPQHF. The CDR3, as DNA: TGTGCCAGCAGTTTAATCAGGGCTAGCAATCAGCCCCAGCATTTT. The chain couples TRBV28 to TRBJ1-5, with D possibly being TRBD1 (5 bases). Trimming left V 2 bases short and J 0 bases short, with 8 bases between. The V gene's germline CDR1 is MDHEN and CDR2 SYDVKM. This CDR3 is built from 15 residues.

The chain links TRBV5-8 to TRBJ1-3; D call uncertain. This CDR3 contains 15 residues. Trimming left V 0 bases short and J 0 bases short, with 7 bases between. The V gene's germline CDR1 is SGHTS and CDR2 YDEGEE. The CDR3 bases are TGTGCCAGCAGCTTGGACATTGGCTCTGGAAACACCATATATTTT. This encodes CASSLDIGSGNTIYF.

This rearrangement joins TRBV19 to TRBJ2-3; TRBD2 aligns across 7 bases. The J segment lost 6 bases and the V segment lost 4 bases, leaving 7 bases of the junction unmatched. This CDR3 has 14 amino acids. Per germline, CDR1 LNHDA and CDR2 SQIVND (reference sequence). For the CDR3, the DNA is TGTGCCAGTAGTAGCGGGAGAAGGTCGGATACGCAGTATTTT. Encoded protein: CASSSGRRSDTQYF. The entire variable domain, with the rest obtained from reference TRBV19 and TRBJ2-3, is as follows: DGGITQSPKYLFRKEGQNVTLSCEQNLNHDAMYWYRQDPGQGLRLIYYSQIVNDFQKGDIAEGYSVSREKKESFPLTVTSAQKNPTAFYLCASSSGRRSDTQYFGPGTRLTVL.